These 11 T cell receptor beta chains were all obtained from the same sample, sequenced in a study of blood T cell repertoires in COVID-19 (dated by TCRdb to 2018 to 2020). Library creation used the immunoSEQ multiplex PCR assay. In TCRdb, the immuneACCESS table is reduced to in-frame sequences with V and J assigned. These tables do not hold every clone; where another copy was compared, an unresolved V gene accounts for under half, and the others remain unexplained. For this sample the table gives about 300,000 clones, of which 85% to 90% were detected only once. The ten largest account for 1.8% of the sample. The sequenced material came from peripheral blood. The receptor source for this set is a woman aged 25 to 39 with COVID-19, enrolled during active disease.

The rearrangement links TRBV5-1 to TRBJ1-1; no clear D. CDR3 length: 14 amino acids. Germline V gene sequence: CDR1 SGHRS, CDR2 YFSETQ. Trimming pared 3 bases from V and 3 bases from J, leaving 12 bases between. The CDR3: CASSSRPGDTEAFF. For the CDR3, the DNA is TGCGCCAGCAGCTCGAGACCGGGAGACACTGAAGCTTTCTTT. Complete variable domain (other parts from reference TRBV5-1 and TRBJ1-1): KAGVTQTPRYLIKTRGQQVTLSCSPISGHRSVSWYQQTPGQGLQFLFEYFSETQRNKGNFPGRFSGRQFSNSRSEMNVSTLELGDSALYLCASSSRPGDTEAFFGQGTRLTVV.

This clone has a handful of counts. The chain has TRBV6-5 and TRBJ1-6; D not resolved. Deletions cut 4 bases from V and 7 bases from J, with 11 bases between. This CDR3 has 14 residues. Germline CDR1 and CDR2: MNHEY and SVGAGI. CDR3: CASSSLEENSPLHF. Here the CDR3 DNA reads TGTGCCAGCAGTTCTCTCGAGGAGAATTCACCCCTCCACTTT.

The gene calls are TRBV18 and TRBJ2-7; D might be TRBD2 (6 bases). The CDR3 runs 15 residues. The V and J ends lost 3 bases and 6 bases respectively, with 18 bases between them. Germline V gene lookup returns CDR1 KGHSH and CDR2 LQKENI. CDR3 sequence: CASSPTGGQKSEQYF. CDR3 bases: TGTGCCAGCTCACCGACTGGAGGGCAAAAATCCGAGCAGTACTTC.

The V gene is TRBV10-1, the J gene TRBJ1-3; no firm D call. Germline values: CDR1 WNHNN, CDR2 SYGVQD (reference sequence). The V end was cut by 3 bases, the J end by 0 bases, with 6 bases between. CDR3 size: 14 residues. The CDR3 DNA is TGCGCCAGCAGTGAAGGGAGCTCTGGAAACACCATATATTTT. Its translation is CASSEGSSGNTIYF.

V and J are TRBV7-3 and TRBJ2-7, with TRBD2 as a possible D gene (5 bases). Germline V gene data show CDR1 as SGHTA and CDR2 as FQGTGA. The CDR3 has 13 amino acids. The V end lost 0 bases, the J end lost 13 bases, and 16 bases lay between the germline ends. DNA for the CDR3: TGTGCCAGCAGCTTAACCTGGGGAGATAGCGTCTACTTC. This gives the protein CASSLTWGDSVYF. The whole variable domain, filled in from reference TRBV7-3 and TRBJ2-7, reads GAGVSQTPSNKVTEKGKYVELRCDPISGHTALYWYRQSLGQGPEFLIYFQGTGAADDSGLPNDRFFAVRPEGSVSTLKIQRTERGDSAVYLCASSLTWGDSVYFGPGTRLTVT.

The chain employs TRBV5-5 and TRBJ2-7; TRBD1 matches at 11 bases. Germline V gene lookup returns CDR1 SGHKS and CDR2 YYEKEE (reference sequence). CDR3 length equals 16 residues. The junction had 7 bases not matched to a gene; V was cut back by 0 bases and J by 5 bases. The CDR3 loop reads CASSLGLGQGANEQYF. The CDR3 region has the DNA TGTGCCAGCAGCTTGGGGTTAGGACAGGGGGCTAACGAGCAGTACTTC. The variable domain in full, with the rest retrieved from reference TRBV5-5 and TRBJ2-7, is DAGVTQSPTHLIKTRGQQVTLRCSPISGHKSVSWYQQVLGQGPQFIFQYYEKEERGRGNFPDRFSARQFPNYSSELNVNALLLGDSALYLCASSLGLGQGANEQYFGPGTRLTVT.

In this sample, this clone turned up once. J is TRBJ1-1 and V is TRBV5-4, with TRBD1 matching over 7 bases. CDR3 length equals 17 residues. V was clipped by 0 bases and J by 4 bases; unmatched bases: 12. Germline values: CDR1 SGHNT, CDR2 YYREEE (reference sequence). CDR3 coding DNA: TGTGCCAGCAGCTTGGTGGCAGGGGGATTGATCAGCACTGAAGCTTTCTTT. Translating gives CASSLVAGGLISTEAFF.

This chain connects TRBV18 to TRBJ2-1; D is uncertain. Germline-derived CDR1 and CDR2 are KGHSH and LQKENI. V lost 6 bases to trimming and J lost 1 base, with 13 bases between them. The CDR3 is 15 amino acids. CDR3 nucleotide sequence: TGTGCCAGCTCTTCTACAGTGGGTTCCTACAATGAGCAGTTCTTC. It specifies CASSSTVGSYNEQFF.

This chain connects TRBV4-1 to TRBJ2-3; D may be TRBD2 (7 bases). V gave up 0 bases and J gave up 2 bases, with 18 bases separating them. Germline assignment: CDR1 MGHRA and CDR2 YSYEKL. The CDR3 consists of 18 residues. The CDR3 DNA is TGCGCCAGCAGCCAAGAGGGGCCTCGGGGGGCAAACACAGATACGCAGTATTTT. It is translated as CASSQEGPRGANTDTQYF.

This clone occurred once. The CDR3 region is CASSQADSPNTEAFF. Here the CDR3 DNA reads TGTGCCAGCAGCCAAGCGGACAGCCCGAACACTGAAGCTTTCTTT. The chain combines TRBV4-2 with TRBJ1-1; TRBD1 might be the D (6 bases). Trimming took 1 base from V and 1 from J, leaving 10 bases between them. Germline-derived CDR1 and CDR2 are LGHNA and YNFKEQ. This CDR3 has 15 amino acids.

CDR3 amino acids: CASSQTGTGNTEAFF. CDR3 nucleotides: TGTGCCAGCAGTCAAACCGGGACAGGGAACACTGAAGCTTTCTTT. The V call is TRBV28, the J call TRBJ1-1, with 8 bases aligning to TRBD1. CDR1 and CDR2 from the germline V gene are MDHEN and SYDVKM. This CDR3 spans 15 amino acids. Trimming removed 5 bases from V and 1 base from J; junction bases left unmatched: 6.